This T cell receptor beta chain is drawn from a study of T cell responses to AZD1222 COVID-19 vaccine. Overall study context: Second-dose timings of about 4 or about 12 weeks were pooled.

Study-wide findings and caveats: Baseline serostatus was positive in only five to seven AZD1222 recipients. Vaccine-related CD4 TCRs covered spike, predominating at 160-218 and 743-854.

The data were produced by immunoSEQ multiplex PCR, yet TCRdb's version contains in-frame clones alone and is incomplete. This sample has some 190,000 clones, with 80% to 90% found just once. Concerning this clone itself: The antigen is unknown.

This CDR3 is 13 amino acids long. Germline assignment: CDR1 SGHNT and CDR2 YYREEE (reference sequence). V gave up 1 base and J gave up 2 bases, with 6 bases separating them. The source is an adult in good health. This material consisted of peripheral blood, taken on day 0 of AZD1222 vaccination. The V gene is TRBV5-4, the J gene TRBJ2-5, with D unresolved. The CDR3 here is CASSLSSQETQYF. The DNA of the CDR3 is TGTGCCAGCAGCTTGTCCAGTCAAGAGACCCAGTACTTC.